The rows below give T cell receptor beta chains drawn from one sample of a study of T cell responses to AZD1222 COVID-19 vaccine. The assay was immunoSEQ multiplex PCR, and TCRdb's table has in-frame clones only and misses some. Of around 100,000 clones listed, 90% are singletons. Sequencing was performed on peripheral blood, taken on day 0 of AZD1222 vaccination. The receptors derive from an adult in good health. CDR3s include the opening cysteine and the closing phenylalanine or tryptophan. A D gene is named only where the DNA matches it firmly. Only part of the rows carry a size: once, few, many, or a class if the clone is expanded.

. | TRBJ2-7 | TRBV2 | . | TGTGCCAGCACCAGCTACGAGCAGTACTTC | CASTSYEQYF
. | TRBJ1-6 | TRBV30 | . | TGTGCCTGGAGCCCCTCCCAGGGAATTGCTTCACCCCTCCACTTT | CAWSPSQGIASPLHF
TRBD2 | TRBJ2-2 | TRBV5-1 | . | TGCGCCAGCAGCTTACTAGCGGGGGCGAACACCGGGGAGCTGTTTTTT | CASSLLAGANTGELFF
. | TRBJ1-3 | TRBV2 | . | TGTGCCAGCAGTGGCGGGGAAAACACCATATATTTT | CASSGGENTIYF
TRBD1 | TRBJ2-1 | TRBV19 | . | TGTGCCAGTAGTATAGCCAGGGGGCCGGGTAATGAGCAGTTCTTC | CASSIARGPGNEQFF
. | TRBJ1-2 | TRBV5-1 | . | TGCGCCAGCAGCTTGGACACGTACTATGGCTACACCTTC | CASSLDTYYGYTF
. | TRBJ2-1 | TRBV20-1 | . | TGCAGTGCTAGGTACAATGAGCAGTTCTTC | CSARYNEQFF
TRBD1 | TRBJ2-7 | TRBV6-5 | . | TGTGCCAGCAAGACAGGGGCCGACTACGAGCAGTACTTC | CASKTGADYEQYF
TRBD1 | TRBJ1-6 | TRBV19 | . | TGTGCCAGTAGCTCACAGGGGGCAGGTTCACCCCTCCACTTT | CASSSQGAGSPLHF
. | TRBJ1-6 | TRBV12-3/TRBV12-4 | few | TGTGCCAGCAGTTTACAGCCATCACCCCTCCACTTT | CASSLQPSPLHF
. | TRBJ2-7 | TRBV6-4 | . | TGTGCCAGCAGTGTCCCCTTTGGACGGGTGCGGTTTTGCGAGCAGTACTTC | CASSVPFGRVRFCEQYF
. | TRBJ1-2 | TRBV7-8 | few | TGTGCCAGCAGCCTAAACACTCAGTTCTATGGCTACACCTTC | CASSLNTQFYGYTF
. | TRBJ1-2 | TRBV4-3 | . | TGCGCCAGCAGCCAAAGGAAAGACGGACTCTATGGCTACACCTTC | CASSQRKDGLYGYTF
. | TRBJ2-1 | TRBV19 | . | TGTGCCAGTAGTATCGGGTTTGGCAATGAGCAGTTCTTC | CASSIGFGNEQFF
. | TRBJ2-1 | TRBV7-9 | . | TGTGCCAGCAGCTTGGTTTTGCATGAGCAGTTCTTC | CASSLVLHEQFF
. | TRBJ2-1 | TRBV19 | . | TGTGCCAGTAGCCGGTGGCAGCTTCCAGACAATGAGCAGTTCTTC | CASSRWQLPDNEQFF
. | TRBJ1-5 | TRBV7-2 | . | TGTGCCAGCAGCGCCAATTGGGACTCATATCAGCCCCAGCATTTT | CASSANWDSYQPQHF
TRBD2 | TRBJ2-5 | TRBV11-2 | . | TGTGCCAGCAGCTTAGATACGACTGTAGCGGGGGGCCCCCAGTACTTC | CASSLDTTVAGGPQYF
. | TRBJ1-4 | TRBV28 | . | TGTGCCAGCAGTTCCCCCGGGGCCCGCGGGGAAAAACTGTTTTTT | CASSSPGARGEKLFF
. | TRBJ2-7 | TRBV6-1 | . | TGTGCCAGCAGTGAAGAGAGGACCTCCTACGAGCAGTACTTC | CASSEERTSYEQYF
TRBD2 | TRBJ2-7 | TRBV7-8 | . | TGTGCCAGCAGCTTAGGTCTAGCGGGGGGCTCCTACGAGCAGTACTTC | CASSLGLAGGSYEQYF
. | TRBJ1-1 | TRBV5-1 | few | TGCGCCAGCAGCAAACAGGCCCCAAGGAACACTGAAGCTTTCTTT | CASSKQAPRNTEAFF
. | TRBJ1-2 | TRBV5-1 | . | TGCGCCAGCAGCTTTCCACCAGCAGGTGGAGGAGAAGGCTACACCTTC | CASSFPPAGGGEGYTF
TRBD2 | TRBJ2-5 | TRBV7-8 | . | TGTGCCAGCAGCTTGGGTAGCGGGGAGACCCAGTACTTC | CASSLGSGETQYF
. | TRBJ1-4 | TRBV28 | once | TGTGCCAGCAGTAGGGGTCGAGATGAAAAACTGTTTTTT | CASSRGRDEKLFF
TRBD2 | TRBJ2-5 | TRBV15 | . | TGTGCCACCTCCGGGGAGGGTGAGACCCAGTACTTC | CATSGEGETQYF
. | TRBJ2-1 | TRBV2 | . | TGTGCCAGCAGTGACAGCAATGAGCAGTTCTTC | CASSDSNEQFF